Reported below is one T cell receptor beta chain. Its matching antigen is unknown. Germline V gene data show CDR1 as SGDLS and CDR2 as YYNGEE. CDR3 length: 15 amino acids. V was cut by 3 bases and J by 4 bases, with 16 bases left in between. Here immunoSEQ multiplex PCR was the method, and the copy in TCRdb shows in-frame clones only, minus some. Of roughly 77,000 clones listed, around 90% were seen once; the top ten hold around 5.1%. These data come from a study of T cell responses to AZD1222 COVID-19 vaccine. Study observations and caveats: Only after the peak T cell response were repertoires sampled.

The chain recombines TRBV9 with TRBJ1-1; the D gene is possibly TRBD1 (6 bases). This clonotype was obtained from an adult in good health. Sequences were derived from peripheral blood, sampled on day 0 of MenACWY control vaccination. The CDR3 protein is CASSAEGGWSTEAFF. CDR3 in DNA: TGTGCCAGCAGCGCGGAGGGGGGGTGGAGCACTGAAGCTTTCTTT.